This TCR beta chain was captured in a study of shared clonotypes between healthy human individuals. Study conclusions and caveats: Estimated richness was generally greater in naive than memory subsets.

Regarding this clone: The target antigen is unknown.

This table comes from immunoSEQ multiplex PCR, and its TCRdb copy is limited to in-frame clones, with some not included. The table records over a million clones, about four fifths of them present only once. Between the trimmed V and J ends, which lost 6 bases and 7 bases, there was a span of 18 bases. CDR3 length equals 15 residues. Looked up from germline, CDR1 is LNHDA and CDR2 is SQIVND (reference sequence). The chain recombines TRBV19 with TRBJ1-4; D is possibly TRBD1 (6 bases). Sequencing was carried out using memory CD4+ T cells from PBMCs. Sample subset: CD45RA-negative fraction. The clonotype was recovered from a man aged 18 to 30 in good health. Some clones in this sample may be carry-over from other donors' samples. CDR3: CASRPSRGKVEKLFF. CDR3 sequence (DNA): TGTGCCAGTAGACCCTCGAGGGGGAAAGTTGAAAAACTGTTTTTT.